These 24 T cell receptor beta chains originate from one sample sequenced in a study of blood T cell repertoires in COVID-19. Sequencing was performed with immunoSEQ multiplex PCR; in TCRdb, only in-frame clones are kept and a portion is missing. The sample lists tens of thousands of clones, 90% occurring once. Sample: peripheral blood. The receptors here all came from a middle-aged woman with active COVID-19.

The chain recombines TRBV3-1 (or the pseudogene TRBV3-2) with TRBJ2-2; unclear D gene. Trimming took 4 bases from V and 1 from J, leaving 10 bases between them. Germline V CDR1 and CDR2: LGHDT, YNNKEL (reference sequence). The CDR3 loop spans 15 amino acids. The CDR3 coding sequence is TGTGCCAGCAGCCGAACCAGAGGGAACACCGGGGAGCTGTTTTTT. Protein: CASSRTRGNTGELFF.

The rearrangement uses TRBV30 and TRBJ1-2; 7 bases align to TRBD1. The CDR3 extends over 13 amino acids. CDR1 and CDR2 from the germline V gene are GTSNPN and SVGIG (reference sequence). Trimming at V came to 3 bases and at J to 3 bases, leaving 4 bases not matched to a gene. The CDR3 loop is CAWSPTGHYGYTF. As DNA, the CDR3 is TGTGCCTGGAGCCCGACAGGGCACTATGGCTACACCTTC.

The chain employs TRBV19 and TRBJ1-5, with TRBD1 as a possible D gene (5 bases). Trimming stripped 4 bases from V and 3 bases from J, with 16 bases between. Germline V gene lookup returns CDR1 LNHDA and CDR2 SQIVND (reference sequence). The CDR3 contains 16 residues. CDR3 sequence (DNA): TGTGCCAGTAGTACCCCGATGGCAGGGTCCAATCAGCCCCAGCATTTT. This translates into CASSTPMAGSNQPQHF.

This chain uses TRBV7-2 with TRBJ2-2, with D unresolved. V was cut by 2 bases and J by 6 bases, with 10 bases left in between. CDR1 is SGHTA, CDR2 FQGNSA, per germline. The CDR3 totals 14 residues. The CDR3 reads CASSLSPAAGELFF. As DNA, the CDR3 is TGTGCCAGCAGCTTAAGCCCCGCCGCCGGGGAGCTGTTTTTT.

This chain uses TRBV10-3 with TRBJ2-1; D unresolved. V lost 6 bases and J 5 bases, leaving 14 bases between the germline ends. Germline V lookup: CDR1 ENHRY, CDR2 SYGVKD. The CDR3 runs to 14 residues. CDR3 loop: CAISQPTPNNEQFF. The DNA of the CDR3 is TGTGCCATCAGCCAACCCACTCCGAACAATGAGCAGTTCTTC.

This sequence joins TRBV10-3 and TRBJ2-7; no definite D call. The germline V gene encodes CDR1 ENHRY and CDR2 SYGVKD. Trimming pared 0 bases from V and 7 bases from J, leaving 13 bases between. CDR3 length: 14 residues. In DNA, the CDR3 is TGTGCCATCAGTGAGTCCCGGTCAGGTTCGGAGCAGTACTTC. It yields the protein CAISESRSGSEQYF.

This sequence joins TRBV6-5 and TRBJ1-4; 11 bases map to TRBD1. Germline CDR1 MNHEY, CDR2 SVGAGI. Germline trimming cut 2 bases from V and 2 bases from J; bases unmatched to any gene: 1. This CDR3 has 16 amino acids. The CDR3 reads CASSYRDRGTNEKLFF. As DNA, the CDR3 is TGTGCCAGCAGTTACCGGGACAGGGGGACTAATGAAAAACTGTTTTTT.

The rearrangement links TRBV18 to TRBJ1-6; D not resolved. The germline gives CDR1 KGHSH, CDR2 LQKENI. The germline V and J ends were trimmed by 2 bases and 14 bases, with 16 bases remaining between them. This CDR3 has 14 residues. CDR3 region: CASSPTTALEALHF. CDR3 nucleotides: TGTGCCAGCTCACCAACGACCGCTCTTGAGGCCCTCCACTTT.

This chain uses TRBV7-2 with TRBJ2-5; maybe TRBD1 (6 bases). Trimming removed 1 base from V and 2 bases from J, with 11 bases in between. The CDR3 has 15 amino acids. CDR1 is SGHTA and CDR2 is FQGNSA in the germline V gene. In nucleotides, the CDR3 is TGTGCCAGCAGCTTAGGGAACAGGGCTCAAGAGACCCAGTACTTC. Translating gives CASSLGNRAQETQYF.

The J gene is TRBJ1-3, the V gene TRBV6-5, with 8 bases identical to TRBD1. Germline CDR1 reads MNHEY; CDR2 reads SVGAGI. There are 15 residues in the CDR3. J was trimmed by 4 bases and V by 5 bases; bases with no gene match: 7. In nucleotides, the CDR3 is TGTGCCAGCAGTCTTCGACAGGGGCTGGGAAACACCATATATTTT. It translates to CASSLRQGLGNTIYF.

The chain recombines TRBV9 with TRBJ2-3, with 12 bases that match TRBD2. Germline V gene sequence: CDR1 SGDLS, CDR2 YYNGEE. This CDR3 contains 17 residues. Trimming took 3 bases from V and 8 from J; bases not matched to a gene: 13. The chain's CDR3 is CASSETLAGGPGGTQYF. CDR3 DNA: TGTGCCAGCAGCGAAACACTAGCGGGGGGTCCCGGGGGTACGCAGTATTTT.

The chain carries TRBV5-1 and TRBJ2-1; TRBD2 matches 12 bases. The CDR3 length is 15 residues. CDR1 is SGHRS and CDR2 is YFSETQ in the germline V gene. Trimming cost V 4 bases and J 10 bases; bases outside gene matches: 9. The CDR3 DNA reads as TGCGCCAGCAGCCCTAGCGGGGGGGAGGGAAAGGAGCAGTTCTTC. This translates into CASSPSGGEGKEQFF. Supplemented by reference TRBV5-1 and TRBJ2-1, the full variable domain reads KAGVTQTPRYLIKTRGQQVTLSCSPISGHRSVSWYQQTPGQGLQFLFEYFSETQRNKGNFPGRFSGRQFSNSRSEMNVSTLELGDSALYLCASSPSGGEGKEQFFGPGTRLTVL.

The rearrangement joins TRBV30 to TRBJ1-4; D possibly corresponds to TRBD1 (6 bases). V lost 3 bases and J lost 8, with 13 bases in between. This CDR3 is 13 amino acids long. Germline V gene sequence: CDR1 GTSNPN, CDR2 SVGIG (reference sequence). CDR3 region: CAWRGAVREKLFF. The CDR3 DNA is TGTGCCTGGAGGGGGGCGGTCCGGGAAAAACTGTTTTTT.

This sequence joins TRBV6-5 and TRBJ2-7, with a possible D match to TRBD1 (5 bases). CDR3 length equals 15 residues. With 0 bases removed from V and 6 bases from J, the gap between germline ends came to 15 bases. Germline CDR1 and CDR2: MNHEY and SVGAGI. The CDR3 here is CASSYSREGGSEQYF. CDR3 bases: TGTGCCAGCAGTTACTCCAGGGAAGGCGGATCCGAGCAGTACTTC.

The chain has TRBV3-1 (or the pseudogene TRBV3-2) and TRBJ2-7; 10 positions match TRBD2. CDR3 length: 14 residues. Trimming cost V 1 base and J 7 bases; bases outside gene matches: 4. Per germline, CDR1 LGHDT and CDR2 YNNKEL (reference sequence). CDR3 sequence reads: CASSQAAGGREQYF. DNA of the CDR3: TGTGCCAGCAGCCAAGCAGCGGGGGGGCGGGAGCAGTACTTC.

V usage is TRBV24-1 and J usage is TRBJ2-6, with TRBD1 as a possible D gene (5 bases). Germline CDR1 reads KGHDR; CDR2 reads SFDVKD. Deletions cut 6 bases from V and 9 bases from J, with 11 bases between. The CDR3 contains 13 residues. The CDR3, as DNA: TGTGCCACCAGTTATAGGACACTCAACGTCCTGACTTTC. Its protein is CATSYRTLNVLTF.

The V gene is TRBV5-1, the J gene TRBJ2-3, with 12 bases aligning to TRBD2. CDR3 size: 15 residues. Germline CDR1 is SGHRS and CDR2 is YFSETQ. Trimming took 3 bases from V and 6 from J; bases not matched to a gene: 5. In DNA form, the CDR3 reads TGCGCCAGCAGCTCCCGGACTAGCGGGGAGGATACGCAGTATTTT. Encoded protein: CASSSRTSGEDTQYF. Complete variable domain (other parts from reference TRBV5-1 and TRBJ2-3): KAGVTQTPRYLIKTRGQQVTLSCSPISGHRSVSWYQQTPGQGLQFLFEYFSETQRNKGNFPGRFSGRQFSNSRSEMNVSTLELGDSALYLCASSSRTSGEDTQYFGPGTRLTVL.

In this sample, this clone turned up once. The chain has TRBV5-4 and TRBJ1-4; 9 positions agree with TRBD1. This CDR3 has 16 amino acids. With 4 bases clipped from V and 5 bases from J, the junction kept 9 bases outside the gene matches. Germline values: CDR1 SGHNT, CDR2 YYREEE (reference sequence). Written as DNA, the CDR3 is TGTGCCAGCAGCACTACAGGGGGCTCTGCAAATGAAAAACTGTTTTTT. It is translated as CASSTTGGSANEKLFF.

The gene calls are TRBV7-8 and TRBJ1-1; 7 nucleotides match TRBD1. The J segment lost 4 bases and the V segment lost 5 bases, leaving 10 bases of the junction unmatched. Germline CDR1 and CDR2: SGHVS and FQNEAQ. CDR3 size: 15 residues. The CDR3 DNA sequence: TGTGCCAGCAGCGGACAGGAACCCAGTGGCACTGAAGCTTTCTTT. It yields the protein CASSGQEPSGTEAFF.

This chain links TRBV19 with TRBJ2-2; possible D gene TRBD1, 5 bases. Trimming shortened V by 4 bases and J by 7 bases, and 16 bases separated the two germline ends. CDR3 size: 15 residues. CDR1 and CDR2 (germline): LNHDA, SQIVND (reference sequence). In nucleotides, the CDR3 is TGTGCCAGTAGTAGGGAAGGGCAGGGTATCGGGGAGCTGTTTTTT. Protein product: CASSREGQGIGELFF.

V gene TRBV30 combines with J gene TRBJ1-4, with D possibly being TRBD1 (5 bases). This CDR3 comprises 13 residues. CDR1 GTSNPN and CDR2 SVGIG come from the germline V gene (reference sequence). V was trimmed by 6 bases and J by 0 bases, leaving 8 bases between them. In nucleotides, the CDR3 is TGTGCCTGTAGACAGTCAACTAATGAAAAACTGTTTTTT. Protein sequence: CACRQSTNEKLFF.

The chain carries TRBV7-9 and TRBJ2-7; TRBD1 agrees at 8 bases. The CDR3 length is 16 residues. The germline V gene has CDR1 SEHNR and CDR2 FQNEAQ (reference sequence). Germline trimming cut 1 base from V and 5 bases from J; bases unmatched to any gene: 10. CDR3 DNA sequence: TGTGCCAGCAGCTTAGGTATGGACAGGGAGCTCGACGAGCAGTACTTC. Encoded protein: CASSLGMDRELDEQYF.

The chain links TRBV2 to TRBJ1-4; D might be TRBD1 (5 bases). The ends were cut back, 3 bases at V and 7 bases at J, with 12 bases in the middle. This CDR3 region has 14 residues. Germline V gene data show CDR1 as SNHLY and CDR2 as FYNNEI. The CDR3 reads CASSEVGGGEKLFF. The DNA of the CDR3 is TGTGCCAGCAGTGAGGTCGGGGGAGGTGAAAAACTGTTTTTT.

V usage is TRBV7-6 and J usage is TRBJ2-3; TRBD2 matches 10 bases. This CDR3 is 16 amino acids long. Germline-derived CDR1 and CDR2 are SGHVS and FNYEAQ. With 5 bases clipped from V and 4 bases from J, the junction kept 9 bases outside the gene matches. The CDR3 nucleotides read TGTGCCAGCAGCGCTGGGACTAGCGCGTTGGCAGATACGCAGTATTTT. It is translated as CASSAGTSALADTQYF. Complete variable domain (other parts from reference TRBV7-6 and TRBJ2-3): GAGVSQSPRYKVTKRGQDVALRCDPISGHVSLYWYRQALGQGPEFLTYFNYEAQQDKSGLPNDRFSAERPEGSISTLTIQRTEQRDSAMYRCASSAGTSALADTQYFGPGTRLTVL.